The clone carrying this TCR beta chain was counted ten times or more. The antigen remains unidentified. The data stem from a study of T cells in Graves' hyperthyroidism and ophthalmopathy. Study-wide findings and caveats: Among thyroid clonotypes expanded above 0.001, most also appeared in blood. A median approximately 6.5 months before onset, the model predicted ophthalmopathy.

The CDR3 regions of TCR beta were amplified from RNA transcripts. HTBI primers were employed in a first-round RT-PCR of the TCR CDR3. One entry per CDR3 protein results from TCRdb running MiXCR on the multiplex PCR reads. The top ten clones hold just under 8% of a sample with about 400,000 distinct CDR3 sequences, 15% to 19% of them seen once. The sequenced sample consisted of blood. The TCR comes from a woman aged 18 to 35 with Graves' hyperthyroidism.

Here the CDR3 reads CASSFSGGWYNEQFF. The CDR3 bases are TGTGCCAGCAGCTTTAGCGGGGGATGGTACAATGAGCAGTTCTTC. The rearrangement joins TRBV7-6 to TRBJ2-1, with 9 bases aligning to TRBD2. The germline V gene encodes CDR1 SGHVS and CDR2 FNYEAQ. Trimming at V came to 3 bases and at J to 4 bases, leaving 4 bases not matched to a gene. The CDR3 length is 15 residues.